The 5 T cell receptor beta chains listed next were all sequenced from one sample in a study of blood T cell repertoires in COVID-19. TCRdb's copy holds only in-frame clones and misses some; the assay was immunoSEQ multiplex PCR. The sample contains 95,000 to 150,000 clones, about 85% of which appear only once. Material: peripheral blood. These receptors were taken from a woman aged 80 or over with acute or convalescent COVID-19.

The gene calls are TRBV28 and TRBJ2-1; the D gene is possibly TRBD2 (6 bases). Germline V lookup: CDR1 MDHEN, CDR2 SYDVKM. The CDR3 spans 15 residues. Trimming took 5 bases from V and 7 from J, leaving 18 bases between them. The CDR3 here is CASSPAGPGRNEQFF. The CDR3 DNA reads TGTGCCAGCAGTCCGGCGGGGCCGGGGAGGAATGAGCAGTTCTTC.

The chain employs TRBV7-8 and TRBJ2-7; TRBD1 aligns across 10 bases. Trimming removed 6 bases from V and 1 base from J; junction bases left unmatched: 3. Germline loops: CDR1 SGHVS, CDR2 FQNEAQ. The CDR3 has 14 amino acids. CDR3 sequence reads: CASRLDRGSYEQYV. In DNA, the CDR3 is TGTGCCAGCAGGTTGGACAGGGGGTCCTACGAGCAGTACGTC.

Remarks on this clone: Different DNA sequences within this sample yield the same CDR3. The rearrangement uses TRBV9 and TRBJ1-3; tentatively, D is TRBD1 (6 bases). Trimming cost V 2 bases and J 2 bases, with 8 bases left between them. The V gene's germline CDR1 is SGDLS and CDR2 YYNGEE. This CDR3 contains 14 residues. The DNA of the CDR3 is TGTGCCAGCAGCGTCGAGGGGGCTGGAAACACCATATATTTT. It specifies CASSVEGAGNTIYF.

This chain uses TRBV25-1 with TRBJ2-3, with 8 bases lining up with TRBD2. CDR1 is MGHDK and CDR2 is SYGVNS in the germline V gene. V shed 2 bases, J shed 6 bases, and the junction held 4 bases outside the gene matches. This CDR3 is built from 14 residues. CDR3: CASSEQAGEDTQYF. CDR3 DNA sequence: TGTGCCAGCAGTGAACAAGCGGGGGAGGATACGCAGTATTTT.

This sequence joins TRBV2 and TRBJ1-4, with a possible D match to TRBD1 (6 bases). Trimming left V 6 bases short and J 8 bases short, with 22 bases between. CDR3 size: 16 residues. Germline values: CDR1 SNHLY, CDR2 FYNNEI. The CDR3 coding sequence is TGTGCCAGCAGCCCTAGTACCGGGACACTTGAAGAAAAACTGTTTTTT. This encodes CASSPSTGTLEEKLFF.